This TCR beta chain is from a study of cytomegalovirus exposure and HLA in healthy donors. CDR1 LGHNA and CDR2 YNFKEQ come from the germline V gene. This CDR3 contains 17 residues. The ends lost 4 bases at V and 1 base at J; junction bases unmatched: 9. In the PCR, 60 Vbeta and 13 Jbeta primers were used. This table comes from immunoSEQ multiplex PCR, and its TCRdb copy is limited to in-frame clones, with some not included. The table records approximately 290,000 clones, about 80% of them present only once. The sequenced sample was PBMCs. The V and J genes are TRBV4-2 and TRBJ2-1, with 8 bases matching TRBD2. The clonotype was recovered from a girl under 10 years old in good health and CMV-seronegative. In DNA, the CDR3 is TGTGCCAGCAGCCGGGGAATGGGACTAGGATCCTACAATGAGCAGTTCTTC. This sequence encodes CASSRGMGLGSYNEQFF.